This T cell receptor beta chain was sequenced during a study of shared clonotypes between healthy human individuals. A split of CD4+ cells into CD45RA+ naive and CD45RA-negative memory subsets was performed. Each cell subset's genomic DNA was divided evenly among several immunoSEQ plates. Some 30,000 T cell genomes (approximately 180 ng DNA) went into each sorted-subset replicate. Data came from immunoSEQ multiplex PCR; TCRdb stores just in-frame clones and leaves some out. Of about 2.4 million clones listed, under 95% were seen once; the top ten hold around 0.37%. V lost 4 bases to trimming and J lost 3 bases; unmatched junction nucleotides: 4. Germline V gene lookup returns CDR1 MDHEN and CDR2 SYDVKM. The CDR3 is made up of 14 amino acids. Study-wide points: Sharing across four donors was highest in naive CD4 (around 5%) and lowest in memory CD8 (about 0.4%).

In the case of this clone: Its target is not known.

The chain employs TRBV28 and TRBJ2-7, with 9 bases that match TRBD2. Source material: naive CD4+ T cells from PBMCs. Documented subset: CD45RA+ positively selected. This TCR derives from a young man in good health. Some clones in this sample may be carry-over from other donors' samples. For the CDR3, the DNA is TGTGCCAGCAGTTCAGGACTAGCGAGCTACGAGCAGTACTTC. Protein: CASSSGLASYEQYF. Full variable domain (missing parts from reference TRBV28 and TRBJ2-7): DVKVTQSSRYLVKRTGEKVFLECVQDMDHENMFWYRQDPGLGLRLIYFSYDVKMKEKGDIPEGYSVSREKKERFSLILESASTNQTSMYLCASSSGLASYEQYFGPGTRLTVT.